Sequencing of this TCR beta chain was carried out in a study of T cells in Graves' hyperthyroidism and ophthalmopathy. Overall study results and limits: Most thyroid-expanded clonotypes above 0.001 were also found in blood. Model output signaled ophthalmopathy a median approximately 6.2 months ahead of onset. Stable hyperthyroidism was separated from ophthalmopathy by a model based on 13 V-J features.

This clonotype was found many times. What it binds is unknown. RNA transcripts provided the source from which TCR beta CDR3 regions were amplified. First-round RT-PCR of the TCR CDR3 relied on the HTBI primer set. TCRdb recomputed calls from the multiplex PCR reads with MiXCR, one row per CDR3 protein. The table shows some 350,000 distinct CDR3 sequences, with roughly 15% occurring only once. Ophthalmopathy patients had Clinical Activity Score at least 3, NOSPECS grade at least 4, duration under 3 months. The CDR3 runs to 18 residues. Trimming took 0 bases from V and 0 from J, leaving 17 bases between them. The germline CDR1 and CDR2 sequences are LGHNT and FRNRAP.

The chain has TRBV12-5 and TRBJ1-1; TRBD1 is a possible D gene (6 bases). This sequence was found in a woman between 40 and 50 years old with Graves' ophthalmopathy. The sequenced sample consisted of blood. The CDR3 DNA follows: TGTGCTAGTGGTTTGGTACTAGGGGGGGCGATGGTGAACACTGAAGCTTTCTTT. Protein: CASGLVLGGAMVNTEAFF.